The next 5 T cell receptor beta chains were all read from a single sample in a study of blood T cell repertoires in COVID-19. This table comes from immunoSEQ multiplex PCR, and its TCRdb copy is limited to in-frame clones, with some not included. The sample holds 300,000 to 450,000 clones, 80% to 90% seen once. Sequencing was carried out using PBMCs or T cells enriched from blood (not recorded which). These receptors originate from a young man who had recovered from COVID-19.

This chain connects TRBV24-1 to TRBJ2-3, with D possibly matching TRBD2 (5 bases). This CDR3 comprises 14 residues. Germline CDR1 is KGHDR and CDR2 is SFDVKD. Trimming removed 3 bases from V and 6 bases from J, with 12 bases in between. The CDR3 spells CATSDPSPGDTQYF. In DNA, the CDR3 is TGTGCCACCAGTGATCCGAGCCCGGGGGATACGCAGTATTTT.

The chain combines TRBV5-8 with TRBJ2-1; 7 bases fit TRBD1. The CDR3 spans 15 residues. Germline assignment: CDR1 SGHTS and CDR2 YDEGEE. J lost 9 bases, V lost 1 base, and 10 bases had no gene match. CDR3 DNA sequence: TGTGCCAGCAGCTTGCAAACAGGGGTCTGGGGTGAGCAGTTCTTC. It translates to CASSLQTGVWGEQFF.

The chain couples TRBV19 to TRBJ1-1; D call uncertain. Per germline, CDR1 LNHDA and CDR2 SQIVND (reference sequence). V was trimmed by 2 bases and J by 2 bases, leaving 9 bases between them. CDR3 length equals 14 residues. This CDR3 is CASSISRGNTEAFF. CDR3 DNA sequence: TGTGCCAGTAGTATATCTCGGGGAAACACTGAAGCTTTCTTT. The full variable domain, in which reference TRBV19 and TRBJ1-1 provide the parts outside the CDR3, is DGGITQSPKYLFRKEGQNVTLSCEQNLNHDAMYWYRQDPGQGLRLIYYSQIVNDFQKGDIAEGYSVSREKKESFPLTVTSAQKNPTAFYLCASSISRGNTEAFFGQGTRLTVV.

The chain recombines TRBV2 with TRBJ1-2; D call uncertain. Germline V gives CDR1 SNHLY, CDR2 FYNNEI. CDR3 length: 12 residues. Trimming cost V 3 bases and J 5 bases, with 7 bases left between them. The CDR3 region is CASSEGGYGYTF. The CDR3 region has the DNA TGTGCCAGCAGTGAGGGAGGGTATGGCTACACCTTC. The variable domain in full, with the rest retrieved from reference TRBV2 and TRBJ1-2, is EPEVTQTPSHQVTQMGQEVILRCVPISNHLYFYWYRQILGQKVEFLVSFYNNEISEKSEIFDDQFSVERPDGSNFTLKIRSTKLEDSAMYFCASSEGGYGYTFGSGTRLTVV.

J is TRBJ2-3 and V is TRBV6-5; maybe TRBD2 (6 bases). Looked up from germline, CDR1 is MNHEY and CDR2 is SVGAGI. This CDR3 spans 13 amino acids. The V end was cut by 9 bases, the J end by 2 bases, with 12 bases between. The CDR3 DNA is TGTGCCAGTAGGCGGGGACCCACAGATACGCAGTATTTT. This encodes CASRRGPTDTQYF.